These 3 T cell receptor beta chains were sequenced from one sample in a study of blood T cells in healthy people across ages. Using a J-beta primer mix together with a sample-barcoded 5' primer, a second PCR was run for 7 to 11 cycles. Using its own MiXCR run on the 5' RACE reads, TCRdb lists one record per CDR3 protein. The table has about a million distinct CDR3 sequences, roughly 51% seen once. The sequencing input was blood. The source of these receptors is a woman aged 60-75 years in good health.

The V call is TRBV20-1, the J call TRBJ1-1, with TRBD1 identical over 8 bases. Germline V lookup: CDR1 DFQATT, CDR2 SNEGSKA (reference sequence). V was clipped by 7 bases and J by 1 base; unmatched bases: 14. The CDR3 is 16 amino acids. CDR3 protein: CSVPDRGRRRNTEAFF. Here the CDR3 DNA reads TGCAGTGTCCCCGACAGGGGTCGAAGGAGGAACACTGAAGCTTTCTTT.

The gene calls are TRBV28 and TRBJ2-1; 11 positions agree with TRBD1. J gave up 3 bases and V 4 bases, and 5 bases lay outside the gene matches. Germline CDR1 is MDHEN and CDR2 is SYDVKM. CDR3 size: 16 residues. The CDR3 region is CASSSPGTGGYNEQFF. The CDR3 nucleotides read TGTGCCAGCAGTTCCCCAGGGACAGGGGGCTACAATGAGCAGTTCTTC.

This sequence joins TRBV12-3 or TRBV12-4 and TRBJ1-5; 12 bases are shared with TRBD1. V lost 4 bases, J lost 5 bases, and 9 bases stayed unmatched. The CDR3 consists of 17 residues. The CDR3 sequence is CASSWGTGGIKDQPQHF. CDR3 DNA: TGTGCCAGCAGTTGGGGGACAGGGGGCATTAAGGATCAGCCCCAGCATTTT.